This section outlines one T cell receptor (beta chain) sequence together with its context. The specificity of this receptor is unknown. No qualities accompany the bases; no much larger clone lies one base away. The approximately 39 donors, aged about 6 to 100 years, were systemically healthy Caucasian individuals from Russia. About 10 milliliters of peripheral blood were collected from each donor into EDTA-treated Vacutainer tubes. PBMCs were isolated by Ficoll-Paque density-gradient centrifugation, with at least 6 million obtained per sample. Total RNA, at least 6 micrograms per sample, was extracted from PBMCs with Trizol reagent. For every donor, an aliquot of PBMCs went through flow cytometry to measure the percentages of naive CD45RAhigh/CD27high T cells. This sample was included in a study of blood T cells in healthy people across ages (dated by TCRdb to between 2014 and 2017). About the study as a whole: In model experiments, roughly one uniquely barcoded TCR beta cDNA molecule per two T cells was captured by template switching. To track age-related changes in TCR beta repertoire diversity, the study relied on deep sequencing normalized with unique cDNA molecular identifiers. The donors were divided into four age groups: young (average about 15 years), middle-aged (approximately 39), aged (around 59) and long-lived (about 90). For two donors (one aged 18 to 30 and one aged 80 or older), the study analyzed two additional independent replicas of 1 million unique cDNA reads from the same blood draw. The research as a whole found: Bulk unsorted PBMC profiling prevented conclusive comparison of naive and antigen-experienced compartments. Observed TCR beta diversity per million T cells fell roughly linearly with age, and a significant reduction was already apparent by age about 36. Compared with the aged group, the long-lived group had more naive CD4+ T cells, fewer expanded clones and increased TCR diversity, suggesting age selection. Because the CMV infection status of the donors was unknown, age-related changes in expanded clonotypes may potentially have been confounded. Total diversity estimates from one million sequenced T cells were considered lower bounds and underestimates. There was a strong correlation between observed TCR beta diversity and the percentage of naive T cells measured by flow cytometry.

Libraries were prepared through 5' RACE. This sample was sequenced with an Illumina HiSeq 2500. A second PCR of roughly 6 to 11 cycles was performed with a sample-barcoded 5' primer and a J-beta primer mix. A unique molecular identifier was introduced onto each TCR beta cDNA molecule by a template-switch 5' adaptor carrying 12 random nucleotides. At least 3 million CDR3-containing paired-end reads were obtained from each sample. The Mint cDNA synthesis kit, primed by a TRBC-specific oligonucleotide, was used to synthesize first-strand cDNA from all RNA. Following uracil-DNA glycosylase treatment, all cDNA underwent a first 18-cycle PCR with the universal primers M1SS and BC2_uni_R. Under the source paper's analysis protocol: For normalization, 1 million high-quality reads were randomly selected from each sample, with every read carrying a distinct molecular identifier. Reads sharing molecular identifiers were discarded rather than binned into consensus sequences. MiTCR, run with a Q25 quality threshold and the strictest error-elimination algorithm, handled CDR3 identification, clonotype clustering and error correction. A nonparametric unseen species model using Euler transformation provided a lower-bound estimate of total TCR beta diversity. Clones were called with MiXCR by TCRdb after fastp trimmed the public reads at Q25, and only in-frame beta chains were retained. Each entry is one CDR3 protein sequence, shown with its most common DNA and genes. The V and J calls come from TCRdb's annotation, not from the publication. In this sample the table shows about 560,000 distinct CDR3 sequences, about 25% of which occur a single time. The ten largest make up about 3.9% of the sample.

Another study also made use of these data, one on T cells of mothers and their children. The other study reports the following: Donors were nine systemically healthy Caucasian individuals: three mothers and their six children. cDNA synthesis consumed the entire amount of extracted RNA, loaded at approximately 1.6 ug RNA in each 15 ul reaction. In the second PCR, the M1S primer added sample barcodes and 2-4 random nucleotides. More than 9 million TCR beta CDR3 reads were obtained from each mother, and about 3 million reads were obtained from each child. In both related and unrelated pairs, thymic selection shapes the output of TCR recombination in a similar way, with inherited differences having only a minor effect. Related mother-child pairs always showed normalized repertoire overlap that was slightly higher than in unrelated mother-child pairs, though the difference was never significant. With a sensitivity of roughly 93 clones per million clonotypes, no persistent microchimeric T cell clones were detected. To look for features that set related mother-child pairs apart from unrelated individuals, the researchers ran deep NGS to compare the TCR beta repertoires of mothers and children. On average, the children were roughly 11 +/- 4 years old, while the mothers were about 40 +/- 4 years old. After adapter ligation was performed with NEBNext reagents, the libraries were sequenced on an Illumina HiSeq 2000 with 100+100 nt paired-end reads. Mother and child libraries were prepared a month apart and sequenced in separate runs to prevent cross-contamination. Each donor had between about 500,000 and 2,100,000 distinct TCR beta clonotypes identified. Naive TCR beta clonotypes were estimated from low-frequency clonotypes matched to each donor's FACS-determined naive share, without sorting.

The sequence was obtained from a boy under 10 years old in good health. The sample comprised blood.

In nucleotide form, the sequence is TGTGCCAGCAGCAAAAGGCGGCCAGGGGGCCTGGGGACTGAAGCTTTCTTT. The translation is CASSKRRPGGLGTEAFF. The chain is made from TRBV27 and TRBJ1-1, and 8 junctional nucleotides match TRBD1. CDR1 is given as MNHEY and CDR2 as SMNVEV, both from the germline V gene (reference sequence). Clipping removes 6 bases from V and 5 bases from J, with 17 as the unmatched junction base count. The CDR3 spans 17 residues, from the cysteine through the phenylalanine. Left in the record is the CDR3 DNA by itself, 51 bases read in frame from the first base.